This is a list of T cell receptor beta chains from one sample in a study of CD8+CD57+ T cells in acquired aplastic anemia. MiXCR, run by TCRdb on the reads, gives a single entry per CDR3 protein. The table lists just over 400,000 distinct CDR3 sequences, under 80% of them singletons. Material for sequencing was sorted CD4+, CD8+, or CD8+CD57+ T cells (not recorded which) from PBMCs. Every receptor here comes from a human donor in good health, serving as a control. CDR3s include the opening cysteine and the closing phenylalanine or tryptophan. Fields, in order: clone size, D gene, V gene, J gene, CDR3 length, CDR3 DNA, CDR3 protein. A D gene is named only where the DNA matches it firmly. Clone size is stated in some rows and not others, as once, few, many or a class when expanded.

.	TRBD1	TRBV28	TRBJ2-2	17	TGTGCCAGCAGATGGGGGGCCGGGACAGGGGTAACCGGGGAGCTGTTTTTT	CASRWGAGTGVTGELFF
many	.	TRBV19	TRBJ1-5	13	TGTGCCAGTAAGACAGGCGGCAATCAGCCCCAGCATTTT	CASKTGGNQPQHF
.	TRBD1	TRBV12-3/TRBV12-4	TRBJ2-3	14	TGTGCCAGCAGAGGGACAGGGCACACAGATACGCAGTATTTT	CASRGTGHTDTQYF
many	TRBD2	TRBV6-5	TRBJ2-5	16	TGTGCCAGCAGTGAAACCGGGACTAGCGTCCTGAAGACCCAGTACTTC	CASSETGTSVLKTQYF
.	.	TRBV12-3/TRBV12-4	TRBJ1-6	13	TGTGCCAGCAGTTCCGGGTTTGATTCACCCCTCCACTTT	CASSSGFDSPLHF
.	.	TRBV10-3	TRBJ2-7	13	TGTGCCATCAGTGACCTCCTTTATTCAAAGCAGTACTTC	CAISDLLYSKQYF
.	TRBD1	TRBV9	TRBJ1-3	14	TGTGCCAGCAGCACTGGGACAGCTGGAAACACCATACATTTT	CASSTGTAGNTIHF
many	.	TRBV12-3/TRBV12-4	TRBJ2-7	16	TGTGCCAGCAGCGGCCCGGGACGGTCTTTTTCCTACGAGCAGTACTTC	CASSGPGRSFSYEQYF
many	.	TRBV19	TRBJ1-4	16	TGTGCCAGTAGTCGGATAGGCTACAGGGAAGTTGAAAAACTGTTTTTT	CASSRIGYREVEKLFF
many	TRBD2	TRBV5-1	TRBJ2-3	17	TGCGCCAGCAGCTTGGCCCTAGCGGGGGGAAGCACAGATACGCAGTATTTT	CASSLALAGGSTDTQYF
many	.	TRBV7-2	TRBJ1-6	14	TGTGCCAGCAGCTTCCGGGGACAAAGTTCACCCCTCCACTTT	CASSFRGQSSPLHF
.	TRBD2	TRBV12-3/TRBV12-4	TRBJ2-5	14	TGTACCAGCAGCCAGGGACTAGCGCAAGAGACCCAGTACTTC	CTSSQGLAQETQYF
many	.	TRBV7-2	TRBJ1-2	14	TGTGCCAGCAGCTTAGAGGGGTGGGACTATGGCTACACCTTC	CASSLEGWDYGYTF
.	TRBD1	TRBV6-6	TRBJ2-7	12	TGTGCCGCCGACAGGGGAGGTCACGAGCAGTACTTC	CAADRGGHEQYF
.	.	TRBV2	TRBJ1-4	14	TGTGCCAGCAATGAGGGGACGGGGACGGAAACACTGTTTTTT	CASNEGTGTETLFF
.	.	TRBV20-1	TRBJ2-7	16	TGCAGTGCTAGAGACATTAACTATACCTGGGGACACGAGCAGTACTTC	CSARDINYTWGHEQYF
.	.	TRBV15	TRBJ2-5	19	TGTGCCAGCAGCTTAGGCCCTGGGGCTGGGGCCAACGTCCAAGAGACCGAGTACTTC	CASSLGPGAGANVQETEYF
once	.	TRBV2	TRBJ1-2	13	TGTGCCAGCAGTGCGGGGGCTAACTCTGGCGACACCTTC	CASSAGANSGDTF
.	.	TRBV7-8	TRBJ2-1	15	TGTGCCAGCAGCTTAGGGGGGTCGCCCTCCTACGAGCAGTTCTTC	CASSLGGSPSYEQFF
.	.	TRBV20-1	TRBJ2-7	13	TGCAGTGCTATAGACACCAGCTCCTACGAGCAGTACTTC	CSAIDTSSYEQYF
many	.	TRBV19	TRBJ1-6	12	TGTGCCAGTAGTCACCAAAATTCACCCCTCCACTTT	CASSHQNSPLHF
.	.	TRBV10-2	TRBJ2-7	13	TGCGCCAGCAAGGCAACAGATCCGAAGGAGCAGTACTTC	CASKATDPKEQYF
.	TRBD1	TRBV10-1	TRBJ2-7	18	TGTGCCAGCAGTTTACGGGACAGCGGAATTCTGGGCTCGTCCGAGCAGTACTTC	CASSLRDSGILGSSEQYF
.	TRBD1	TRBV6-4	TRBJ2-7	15	TGTGCCAGCAAGCGACAGGGAAGGGAATCCTACGAGCAGTACTTC	CASKRQGRESYEQYF
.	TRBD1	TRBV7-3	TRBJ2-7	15	TGTGCCAGCAGCTTAGTGGGAACAGGGGAATGCGAGCAGTACTTC	CASSLVGTGECEQYF
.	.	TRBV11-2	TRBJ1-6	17	TGTGCCAGCAGCCCCCTAAAAATAGACGGGTTAAATTCACCCCTCCACTTT	CASSPLKIDGLNSPLHF
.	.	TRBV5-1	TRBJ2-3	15	TGTGCCAGCAGCCGTGAGGACAGTACCTACCATACGCAGTATTTT	CASSREDSTYHTQYF
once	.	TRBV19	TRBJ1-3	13	TGTGCCAGGGAGACTGACTCTGGAAACACCATATATTTT	CARETDSGNTIYF
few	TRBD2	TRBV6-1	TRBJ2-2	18	TGTGCCACTCCCTCCTCTCCCCGACTAGCGGTGAACACCGGGGAGCTGTTTTTT	CATPSSPRLAVNTGELFF
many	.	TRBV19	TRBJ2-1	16	TGTGCCAGTAGTAGCTCTAGGCGCCTAGAAGTCGATGAGCAGTTCTTC	CASSSSRRLEVDEQFF
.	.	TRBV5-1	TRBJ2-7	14	TGCGCCAGCAGCTTGGTGGCTGACTCCTACGAGCAGTACTTC	CASSLVADSYEQYF
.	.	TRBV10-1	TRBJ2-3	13	TGCGCCAGCAGTAATAGTGGCACAGATACGCAGTATTTT	CASSNSGTDTQYF
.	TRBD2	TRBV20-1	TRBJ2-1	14	TGCAGTGCTATAGCGGGGGGACCATACAATGAGCAGTTCTTC	CSAIAGGPYNEQFF
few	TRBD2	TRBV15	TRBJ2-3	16	TGTGCCACCAGTTTAGGGCCTAGCGGTAGCACAGATACGCAGTATTTT	CATSLGPSGSTDTQYF
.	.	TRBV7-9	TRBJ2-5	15	TGTGCCAGCAGCATAGGGGATAGGGGTCAAGAGACCCAGTACTTC	CASSIGDRGQETQYF
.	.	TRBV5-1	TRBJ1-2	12	TGCGCCAGCAGCGTACCACGGGGGGAGGACACCTTC	CASSVPRGEDTF
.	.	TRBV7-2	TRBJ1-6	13	TGTGCCAGCAGCGTGGCGCAGGGGTCACCCCTCCACTTT	CASSVAQGSPLHF
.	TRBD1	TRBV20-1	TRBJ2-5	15	TGCAGTGCCCAGGCGAGGGGGCAGAGACAAGAGACCCAGTACTTC	CSAQARGQRQETQYF
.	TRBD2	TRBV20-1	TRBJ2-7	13	TGCAGTGCTAGGGGTGCAAGCGGGGGACAGCAGTACTTC	CSARGASGGQQYF
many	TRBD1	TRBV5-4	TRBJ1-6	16	TGTGCCAGCAGCTATAAAGGACAGGGGCCTAATTCACCCCTCCACTTT	CASSYKGQGPNSPLHF
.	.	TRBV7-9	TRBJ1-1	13	TGTGCCAGCAGCTTTTATGCAAACACTGAAGCTTTCTTT	CASSFYANTEAFF
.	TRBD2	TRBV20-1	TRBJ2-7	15	TGCAGTGCTAGTACCAGCGGGGGGCCAAACTACGAGCAGTACTTC	CSASTSGGPNYEQYF
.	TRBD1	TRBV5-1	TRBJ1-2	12	TGCGCCAGCAATGTTGGGGACAGGGCGAACACCTTC	CASNVGDRANTF
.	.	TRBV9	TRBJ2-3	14	TGTGCCAGCAGCGTAGGGGGGATGGGAGATGGGGAGTATTTT	CASSVGGMGDGEYF
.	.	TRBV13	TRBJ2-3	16	TGTGCCAGCAGTTTCGACGGGGACCCTAGCACAGATACGCAGTATTTT	CASSFDGDPSTDTQYF
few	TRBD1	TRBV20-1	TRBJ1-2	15	TGCAGTGCTAGAGATTGGGGGGGACAGGGAAATGGCTACACCTTC	CSARDWGGQGNGYTF
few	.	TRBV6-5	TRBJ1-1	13	TGTGCCAGCATAACAGACCTGAACACTGAAGCTTTCTTT	CASITDLNTEAFF
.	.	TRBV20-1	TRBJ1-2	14	TGCAGTGCTAGAGATGTAGCGGGGGGCGATGGCTACACCTTC	CSARDVAGGDGYTF
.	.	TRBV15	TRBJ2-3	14	TGTGCCACCAGCTCCCGGACAGGCACAGATACGCAGTATTTT	CATSSRTGTDTQYF
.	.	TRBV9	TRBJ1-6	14	TGTGCCAGCAGCCAGGATAGAGAGACCCCGTACTTCCACTTT	CASSQDRETPYFHF